These 24 T cell receptor beta chains originate from one sample sequenced in a study of cytomegalovirus exposure and HLA in healthy donors listed by TCRdb under 2017. Libraries were built with the immunoSEQ multiplex PCR assay. A mixture of 60 forward primers for TCR Vbeta segments and 13 reverse primers for TCR Jbeta segments was used in the multiplex PCR. TCRdb took this table from immuneACCESS and kept in-frame rearrangements with V and J called. Such tables lack part of the clones; where checked against another copy, unresolved V genes explain under half of the gap, and the rest is unexplained. Across this sample there are 100,000 to 150,000 clones, with about 80% seen only once. The ten largest make up approximately 10% of the sample. The sample consisted of PBMCs. The receptors come from a young man in good health and CMV-seropositive.

This sequence joins TRBV5-1 and TRBJ1-1; the match to TRBD1 covers 9 bases. This CDR3 has 14 amino acids. Germline values: CDR1 SGHRS, CDR2 YFSETQ. V shed 2 bases and J 3 bases; nucleotides not matched to a gene: 2. The CDR3: CASSFRTGDTEAFF. Here the CDR3 DNA reads TGCGCCAGCAGCTTTCGGACAGGGGACACTGAAGCTTTCTTT.

The chain employs TRBV5-8 and TRBJ2-5; 8 bases line up with TRBD1. V lost 4 bases to trimming and J lost 5 bases; unmatched junction nucleotides: 10. CDR1 and CDR2 from the germline V gene are SGHTS and YDEGEE. This CDR3 comprises 15 residues. The CDR3 spells CASSVGQGGGETQYF. DNA for the CDR3: TGTGCCAGCAGCGTAGGACAGGGAGGCGGGGAGACCCAGTACTTC.

This chain uses TRBV30 with TRBJ2-7; D may be TRBD1 (6 bases). The ends were cut back, 4 bases at V and 0 bases at J, with 10 bases in the middle. The CDR3 runs to 13 residues. Germline V lookup: CDR1 GTSNPN, CDR2 SVGIG (reference sequence). CDR3 sequence: CAWKRGSSYEQYF. The CDR3 region has the DNA TGTGCCTGGAAAAGGGGGAGCTCCTACGAGCAGTACTTC.

This clone appeared a single time. The gene calls are TRBV7-8 and TRBJ2-7, with 10 nucleotides matching TRBD1. Germline V gene data show CDR1 as SGHVS and CDR2 as FQNEAQ. The CDR3 covers 14 residues. The junction had 5 bases not matched to a gene; V was cut back by 3 bases and J by 6 bases. The CDR3 region is CASSFPGQGFEQYF. The CDR3 DNA sequence: TGTGCCAGCAGCTTTCCGGGACAGGGGTTCGAGCAGTACTTC. Complete variable domain (other parts from reference TRBV7-8 and TRBJ2-7): GAGVSQSPRYKVAKRGQDVALRCDPISGHVSLFWYQQALGQGPEFLTYFQNEAQLDKSGLPSDRFFAERPEGSVSTLKIQRTQQEDSAVYLCASSFPGQGFEQYFGPGTRLTVT.

The chain links TRBV7-9 to TRBJ1-1, with 8 bases fitting TRBD1. Per the germline V gene, CDR1 is SEHNR and CDR2 is FQNEAQ (reference sequence). The CDR3 totals 14 residues. V was pared by 5 bases and J by 8 bases, with 10 bases of the junction left unmatched. CDR3 region: CASSPVTGGSEAFF. The CDR3 DNA reads as TGTGCCAGCAGCCCGGTTACAGGGGGATCCGAAGCTTTCTTT.

The chain joins TRBV6-5 to TRBJ2-7; possibly TRBD1 for D (6 bases). The V gene's germline CDR1 is MNHEY and CDR2 SVGAGI. V gave up 2 bases and J gave up 6 bases, with 17 bases separating them. This CDR3 has 15 amino acids. The DNA of the CDR3 is TGTGCCAGCAGTTACCTCGGCAGGGGATTGGGCGAGCAGTACTTC. Protein sequence: CASSYLGRGLGEQYF.

J is TRBJ1-5 and V is TRBV4-1; possibly TRBD1 for D (5 bases). The V and J ends lost 4 bases and 1 base respectively, with 11 bases between them. The germline V gene encodes CDR1 MGHRA and CDR2 YSYEKL. The CDR3 has 15 amino acids. The CDR3 loop reads CASSLTEGSNQPQHF. The CDR3 DNA reads TGCGCCAGCAGCCTGACGGAGGGGAGCAATCAGCCCCAGCATTTT.

This clone was detected a few times. The V and J genes are TRBV6-1 and TRBJ1-2, with 7 bases aligning to TRBD1. Unmatched junction bases numbered 7, after V lost 2 bases and J lost 7 bases. The CDR3 runs 14 residues. Germline V gene sequence: CDR1 MNHNS, CDR2 SASEGT. The CDR3 region is CASSELRGIGGYTF. As DNA, the CDR3 is TGTGCCAGCAGTGAACTCAGGGGGATAGGTGGCTACACCTTC.

V is TRBV5-1 and J is TRBJ2-2; 8 nucleotides match TRBD1. This CDR3 is 15 amino acids long. Trimming removed 4 bases from V and 4 bases from J; junction bases left unmatched: 6. The germline gives CDR1 SGHRS, CDR2 YFSETQ. The CDR3, as DNA: TGCGCCAGCAGCGTCGGACAGGGATTCACCGGGGAGCTGTTTTTT. Protein sequence: CASSVGQGFTGELFF. The complete variable domain, with remaining parts taken from reference TRBV5-1 and TRBJ2-2, reads KAGVTQTPRYLIKTRGQQVTLSCSPISGHRSVSWYQQTPGQGLQFLFEYFSETQRNKGNFPGRFSGRQFSNSRSEMNVSTLELGDSALYLCASSVGQGFTGELFFGEGSRLTVL.

The table lists this clone with a count of one. This chain joins TRBV6-1 and TRBJ2-5; TRBD1 matches at 8 bases. The CDR3 is 13 residues long. The ends lost 6 bases at V and 3 bases at J; junction bases unmatched: 3. Germline lookup yields CDR1 MNHNS and CDR2 SASEGT. The CDR3 DNA follows: TGTGCCAGCAGCAGGGACAGGAAAGAGACCCAGTACTTC. It is translated as CASSRDRKETQYF.

V is TRBV14 and J is TRBJ2-2; tentative D call: TRBD1 (5 bases). V shed 3 bases and J shed 4 bases, with 9 bases lying between them. The CDR3 runs to 14 residues. CDR1 SGHDN and CDR2 FVKESK come from the germline V gene. CDR3 DNA sequence: TGTGCCAGCAGCCAGCAGGGATCCACCGGGGAGCTGTTTTTT. Protein: CASSQQGSTGELFF.

CDR3 sequence (DNA): TGTGCCAGCAGCGTAAGTGGGTGGGGCGACACTGAAGCTTTCTTT. Protein: CASSVSGWGDTEAFF. The V gene is TRBV9, the J gene TRBJ1-1; D might be TRBD1 (5 bases). There are 15 residues in the CDR3. The V end was cut by 1 base, the J end by 3 bases, with 13 bases between. CDR1 and CDR2 from the germline V gene are SGDLS and YYNGEE.

This rearrangement joins TRBV13 to TRBJ1-5; TRBD1 agrees at 8 bases. Germline V gene data show CDR1 as PRHDT and CDR2 as FYEKMQ (reference sequence). Unmatched junction bases numbered 10, after V lost 4 bases and J lost 2 bases. CDR3 length: 17 residues. In DNA, the CDR3 is TGTGCCAGCAGCTCCGGTCCAGGGGGCGCCGGCAATCAGCCCCAGCATTTT. It yields the protein CASSSGPGGAGNQPQHF.

The chain couples TRBV6-5 to TRBJ2-1; TRBD1 matches 9 bases. Germline CDR1 and CDR2: MNHEY and SVGAGI. With 6 bases clipped from V and 15 bases from J, the junction kept 12 bases outside the gene matches. The CDR3 length is 13 residues. CDR3 sequence (DNA): TGTGCCAGCAGCCCCTTCGGGACAGGGCTGGGGTTCTTC. Translation: CASSPFGTGLGFF.

The chain couples TRBV2 to TRBJ1-1, with D possibly TRBD1 on 6 matching bases. The CDR3 has 15 residues. Germline V CDR1 and CDR2: SNHLY, FYNNEI. Trimming left V 3 bases short and J 0 bases short, with 11 bases between. DNA for the CDR3: TGTGCCAGCAGTGACTCACAGGGCATGAACACTGAAGCTTTCTTT. Amino acids: CASSDSQGMNTEAFF.

The rearrangement joins TRBV5-1 to TRBJ2-7, with 8 bases aligning to TRBD1. The junction had 5 bases not matched to a gene; V was cut back by 1 base and J by 2 bases. Germline-derived CDR1 and CDR2 are SGHRS and YFSETQ. The CDR3 runs to 15 residues. The CDR3 DNA is TGCGCCAGCAGCTTGCGCGGGACAGGTACCTACGAGCAGTACTTC. Protein product: CASSLRGTGTYEQYF. The full variable domain, rest sourced from reference TRBV5-1 and TRBJ2-7, is KAGVTQTPRYLIKTRGQQVTLSCSPISGHRSVSWYQQTPGQGLQFLFEYFSETQRNKGNFPGRFSGRQFSNSRSEMNVSTLELGDSALYLCASSLRGTGTYEQYFGPGTRLTVT.

This clone has more than one count but fewer than ten. The chain recombines TRBV12-5 with TRBJ1-6, with D perhaps TRBD1 (5 bases). The CDR3 consists of 13 residues. V lost 2 bases and J 9 bases, leaving 8 bases between the germline ends. CDR1 and CDR2 (germline): LGHNT, FRNRAP. The CDR3 reads CASGLQGSSPLHF. For the CDR3, the DNA is TGTGCTAGTGGTTTGCAGGGTAGTTCACCCCTCCACTTT.

This chain uses TRBV6-5 with TRBJ1-6, with D possibly TRBD1 on 5 matching bases. The germline V gene has CDR1 MNHEY and CDR2 SVGAGI. Deletions cut 5 bases from V and 7 bases from J, with 12 bases between. The CDR3 is 14 residues long. In DNA, the CDR3 is TGTGCCAGCAGTCAGGGCGCGGGGAATTCACCCCTCCACTTT. This encodes CASSQGAGNSPLHF.

This rearrangement joins TRBV28 to TRBJ2-5, with TRBD1 identical over 7 bases. The assigned J gene may be wrong: the sequence end matches TRBJ2-7 better. The CDR3 totals 13 residues. The V gene's germline CDR1 is MDHEN and CDR2 SYDVKM. Here the CDR3 reads CASNGVGGDEQYF. The DNA of the CDR3 is TGTGCCAGCAATGGGGTAGGGGGCGACGAGCAGTACTTC.

On this clone: Other DNA sequences in the same sample also yield this CDR3. CDR3 nucleotides: TGCGCCAGCAGTGAGGGTGGGGGCCTCTACAATGAGCAGTTCTTC. Translated, it gives CASSEGGGLYNEQFF. The V gene is TRBV10-1, the J gene TRBJ2-1; a possible D gene is TRBD1 (6 bases). Trimming removed 2 bases from V and 3 bases from J, with 11 bases in between. This CDR3 spans 15 amino acids. Germline V lookup: CDR1 WNHNN, CDR2 SYGVQD (reference sequence).

The V and J genes are TRBV6-1 and TRBJ2-5; 9 bases are a match to TRBD2. From germline, CDR1 is MNHNS and CDR2 SASEGT. The CDR3 spans 16 residues. V trimming: 1 base; J trimming: 4 bases; junction bases outside the gene matches: 7. CDR3 amino acids: CASSEEIAGARETQYF. The CDR3 DNA reads as TGTGCCAGCAGTGAAGAAATAGCGGGGGCCAGAGAGACCCAGTACTTC.

The CDR3 DNA reads as TGTGCCAGTAGTATAGAGGGCGGGGCCTACGAGCAGTACTTC. Translation gives CASSIEGGAYEQYF. This sequence joins TRBV19 and TRBJ2-7; D possibly corresponds to TRBD2 (6 bases). Per the germline V gene, CDR1 is LNHDA and CDR2 is SQIVND (reference sequence). Trimming took 0 bases from V and 2 from J, leaving 8 bases between them. The CDR3 covers 14 residues. Full variable domain (missing parts from reference TRBV19 and TRBJ2-7): DGGITQSPKYLFRKEGQNVTLSCEQNLNHDAMYWYRQDPGQGLRLIYYSQIVNDFQKGDIAEGYSVSREKKESFPLTVTSAQKNPTAFYLCASSIEGGAYEQYFGPGTRLTVT.

This clone has only one observation. This chain links TRBV7-3 with TRBJ1-2; TRBD1 matches at 8 bases. The germline CDR1 and CDR2 sequences are SGHTA and FQGTGA. J lost 4 bases, V lost 11 bases, and 6 bases had no gene match. The CDR3 length is 12 residues. CDR3 region: CAPVGQGYGYTF. The DNA for the CDR3 is TGTGCCCCCGTCGGACAGGGCTATGGCTACACCTTC.

The V and J genes are TRBV20-1 and TRBJ1-2; unclear D gene. Looked up from germline, CDR1 is DFQATT and CDR2 is SNEGSKA (reference sequence). The CDR3 loop spans 11 amino acids. V lost 1 base and J lost 4, with 4 bases in between. The CDR3 region is CSARASYGYTF. In nucleotides, the CDR3 is TGCAGTGCTAGAGCCAGCTATGGCTACACCTTC.